This T cell receptor (beta chain) stems from a study of cytomegalovirus exposure and HLA in healthy donors. Background on the study: In terms of ancestry, the Caucasian-associated cluster contained roughly four fifths of the 350 to 450 genotyped donors.

PCR primers comprised 60 Vbeta and 13 Jbeta primers. TCRdb's table, derived via immunoSEQ multiplex PCR, lists solely in-frame clones and lacks some. The repertoire includes approximately 140,000 clones, over 75% of them detected once, and 1.5% to 2% sits in the top ten. Germline CDR1 is MDHEN and CDR2 is SYDVKM. V shed 6 bases and J 2 bases; nucleotides not matched to a gene: 21. This CDR3 is 20 amino acids long. The chain couples TRBV28 to TRBJ2-5; 10 bases fit TRBD1. Sequencing used PBMCs. The receptor comes from a man between 40 and 49 years old in good health and CMV-seronegative. CDR3 sequence (DNA): TGTGCCAGCAGCTTCCCATTATACGCCGGGACAGGGGTTTTGCAAGAGACCCAGTACTTC. Protein product: CASSFPLYAGTGVLQETQYF.